The 3 T cell receptor beta chains reported below all come from one sample, sequenced in a study of T-cell reconstitution after alpha-beta-depleted transplantation in children. Unique molecular identifiers were built into the TCRbeta library. MiXCR, applied by TCRdb to the PCR reads, yields one record per CDR3 protein. The table includes some 530,000 distinct CDR3 sequences, around an eighth detected once. Sample: PBMCs from the stem cell graft donor, taken from the stem cell graft. The source of these receptors is a human donor who donated a stem cell graft to a child with combined immunodeficiency.

This clonotype was observed a few times. V gene TRBV2 combines with J gene TRBJ2-7, with TRBD2 identical over 8 bases. CDR3 length: 13 amino acids. Germline V lookup: CDR1 SNHLY, CDR2 FYNNEI. The trim removed 9 bases at V and 3 bases at J, leaving 7 bases unmatched. The CDR3 DNA reads TGTGCCAGAGGGTCGGGAGGGCGCTACGAGCAGTACTTC. Protein: CARGSGGRYEQYF. The full variable domain, its missing parts supplied by reference TRBV2 and TRBJ2-7, is EPEVTQTPSHQVTQMGQEVILRCVPISNHLYFYWYRQILGQKVEFLVSFYNNEISEKSEIFDDQFSVERPDGSNFTLKIRSTKLEDSAMYFCARGSGGRYEQYFGPGTRLTVT.

Only a few counts were recorded for this clonotype. The V gene is TRBV12-3 or TRBV12-4, the J gene TRBJ2-7; 11 bases map to TRBD1. The CDR3 is 13 amino acids. V shed 5 bases, J shed 6 bases, and the junction held 3 bases outside the gene matches. As DNA, the CDR3 is TGTGCCAGCAGTGCCGGGACAGGGGGCGAGCAGTACTTC. Amino acids: CASSAGTGGEQYF.

The V gene is TRBV7-2, the J gene TRBJ1-5; D is possibly TRBD1 (5 bases). Trimming cost V 5 bases and J 6 bases, with 14 bases left between them. CDR1 SGHTA and CDR2 FQGNSA come from the germline V gene. The CDR3 has 14 amino acids. The DNA for the CDR3 is TGTGCCAGCAGCCCATTGCGGGGACCTCAGCCCCAGCATTTT. Translation: CASSPLRGPQPQHF.